The sequence of this T cell receptor (beta chain) was determined in a study of graft-versus-host responses after intestinal transplantation. About this clone itself: Its antigen is still unknown.

Sequencing used immunoSEQ multiplex PCR; TCRdb keeps in-frame clones, though not all of them. The data show 84,000 or so clones, approximately 82% seen once. The CDR3 loop spans 17 amino acids. CDR1 is GTSNPN and CDR2 is SVGIG in the germline V gene (reference sequence). Trimming cost V 5 bases and J 1 base, with 20 bases left between them. The sample consisted of unstimulated CD4+ T cells sorted from spleen or lymph node cells, taken before intestinal transplant. This chain connects TRBV30 to TRBJ2-2; TRBD1 might be the D (5 bases). The clonotype comes from a human donor who received an intestinal transplant. The CDR3 sequence is CAWCGVGAFLNTGELFF. CDR3 bases: TGTGCCTGGTGTGGGGTAGGGGCCTTCTTGAACACCGGGGAGCTGTTTTTT.